Listed below are T cell receptor beta chains from one sample, sequenced in a study of shared clonotypes between healthy human individuals. TCRdb keeps only in-frame clones here, not all; method: immunoSEQ multiplex PCR. The sample yields roughly 680,000 clones, roughly 72% seen once. Sequencing was carried out using memory CD4+ T cells sorted from blood. Receptors were obtained from a woman aged 25 to 39 in good health. CDR3s include the opening cysteine and the closing phenylalanine or tryptophan. The order of the fields is V gene, J gene, D gene, clone size, CDR3 DNA, CDR3 protein. D genes are given only for firm matches. Only part of the rows carry a size: once, few, many, or a class if the clone is expanded.

v_call: TRBV9; j_call: TRBJ2-7; d_call: TRBD2; clone_size: -; cdr3_nt: TGTGCCAGCAGCGTGGGCATCGGGAGGGCCTACGAGCAGTACTTC; cdr3_aa: CASSVGIGRAYEQYF
v_call: TRBV2; j_call: TRBJ2-5; d_call: -; clone_size: few; cdr3_nt: TGTGCCAGCAGTGACCTGGGATTGCTACCCCCCGTTTATCAAGAGACCCAGTACTTC; cdr3_aa: CASSDLGLLPPVYQETQYF
v_call: TRBV11-2; j_call: TRBJ1-1; d_call: -; clone_size: -; cdr3_nt: TGTGCCAGCAGCTTGGGCAGGGATGGGGTGGTCGACGTCGGGCTTGAAGCTTTCTTT; cdr3_aa: CASSLGRDGVVDVGLEAFF
v_call: TRBV7-2; j_call: TRBJ2-3; d_call: -; clone_size: -; cdr3_nt: TGTGCCAGCAGTTCGAATTTCCGCACAGATACGCAGTATTTT; cdr3_aa: CASSSNFRTDTQYF
v_call: TRBV27; j_call: TRBJ1-1; d_call: -; clone_size: many; cdr3_nt: TGTGCCAGCAGTTTACGTGAGGGAAGCAACACTGAAGCTTTCTTT; cdr3_aa: CASSLREGSNTEAFF
v_call: TRBV7-2; j_call: TRBJ2-5; d_call: -; clone_size: -; cdr3_nt: TGTGCCAGCAGCACCCAGCGAGAGGTGACCCAGTACTTC; cdr3_aa: CASSTQREVTQYF
v_call: TRBV5-4; j_call: TRBJ1-1; d_call: TRBD1; clone_size: -; cdr3_nt: TGTGCCAGCAGCCTCCCGGGACAGGGGAACACTGAAGCTTTCTTT; cdr3_aa: CASSLPGQGNTEAFF
v_call: TRBV10-2; j_call: TRBJ2-1; d_call: TRBD2; clone_size: -; cdr3_nt: TGCGCCAGCCAGGAAGCGGGAGATGGCAATGAGCAGTTCTTC; cdr3_aa: CASQEAGDGNEQFF
v_call: TRBV6-1; j_call: TRBJ2-3; d_call: -; clone_size: -; cdr3_nt: TGTGCCAGCAGTGAACAAGCCCCTAGCACAGATACGCAGTATTTT; cdr3_aa: CASSEQAPSTDTQYF
v_call: TRBV7-9; j_call: TRBJ2-1; d_call: -; clone_size: -; cdr3_nt: TGTGCCAGCAGCCCGCCCATCGCGTTCCTGAAGAGCTCCTACAATGAGCAGTTCTTC; cdr3_aa: CASSPPIAFLKSSYNEQFF
v_call: TRBV6-5; j_call: TRBJ1-3; d_call: -; clone_size: once; cdr3_nt: TGTGCCAGCAGTTACGACTTACCCTCCTCTGGAAACACCATATATTTT; cdr3_aa: CASSYDLPSSGNTIYF
v_call: TRBV19; j_call: TRBJ1-1; d_call: -; clone_size: -; cdr3_nt: TGTGCCAGTAGTCCCAGCGTCGGCAGGGGCAACACTGAAGCTTTCTTT; cdr3_aa: CASSPSVGRGNTEAFF
v_call: TRBV18; j_call: TRBJ2-5; d_call: -; clone_size: few; cdr3_nt: TGTGCCAGCTCACCACCGGTGATGGAGACCCAGTACTTC; cdr3_aa: CASSPPVMETQYF
v_call: TRBV25-1; j_call: TRBJ2-5; d_call: TRBD2; clone_size: -; cdr3_nt: TGTGCCAGCACCCAAAGCGGGAGAGGTGCAGAGACCCAGTACTTC; cdr3_aa: CASTQSGRGAETQYF
v_call: TRBV9; j_call: TRBJ1-1; d_call: -; clone_size: few; cdr3_nt: TGTGCCAGCAGCCCCCGGGAGGGGAGGGTGAACACTGAAGCTTTCTTT; cdr3_aa: CASSPREGRVNTEAFF
v_call: TRBV5-4; j_call: TRBJ1-1; d_call: -; clone_size: -; cdr3_nt: TGTGCCAGCAGCTTGGCCGGGTCATGGACTGAAGCTTTCTTT; cdr3_aa: CASSLAGSWTEAFF
v_call: TRBV2; j_call: TRBJ2-2; d_call: TRBD2; clone_size: -; cdr3_nt: TGTGCCAGCAGACTAGCGGTTAACACCGGGGAGCTGTTTTTT; cdr3_aa: CASRLAVNTGELFF
v_call: TRBV28; j_call: TRBJ2-7; d_call: -; clone_size: many; cdr3_nt: TGTGCCAGCAGTCCGTCGAGAGGCTACGAGCAGTACTTC; cdr3_aa: CASSPSRGYEQYF
v_call: TRBV19; j_call: TRBJ1-2; d_call: TRBD1; clone_size: -; cdr3_nt: TGTGCCAGTGTTGAAACAGGGGGCGCACAGGGCTACACCTTC; cdr3_aa: CASVETGGAQGYTF
v_call: TRBV28; j_call: TRBJ2-2; d_call: -; clone_size: -; cdr3_nt: TGTGCCAGCAGTACGATACAGGACACCGGGGAGCTGTTTTTT; cdr3_aa: CASSTIQDTGELFF
v_call: TRBV9; j_call: TRBJ2-5; d_call: -; clone_size: -; cdr3_nt: TGTGCCAGCAGCGTAGACCCTCCAGGGACCCAGTACTTC; cdr3_aa: CASSVDPPGTQYF
v_call: TRBV19; j_call: TRBJ1-5; d_call: -; clone_size: -; cdr3_nt: TGTGCCAGTAGTATAAGACAGATCAATCAGCCCCAGCATTTT; cdr3_aa: CASSIRQINQPQHF
v_call: TRBV7-2; j_call: TRBJ2-5; d_call: -; clone_size: few; cdr3_nt: TGTGCCAGCAGCTCCTATCTGGGGGAGCAGTACTTC; cdr3_aa: CASSSYLGEQYF
v_call: TRBV6-4; j_call: TRBJ1-5; d_call: TRBD1; clone_size: many; cdr3_nt: TGTGCCAGCTCCCGACAGGGTGGTAATCAGCCCCAGCATTTT; cdr3_aa: CASSRQGGNQPQHF
v_call: TRBV6-5; j_call: TRBJ2-7; d_call: -; clone_size: -; cdr3_nt: TGTGCCAGCAGTTACTCGGAGGCAACCTCCTACGAGCAGTACTTC; cdr3_aa: CASSYSEATSYEQYF
v_call: TRBV18; j_call: TRBJ2-1; d_call: TRBD1; clone_size: -; cdr3_nt: TGTGCCAGCTCAAGGGACAGAGTCTACAATGAGCAGTTCTTC; cdr3_aa: CASSRDRVYNEQFF
v_call: TRBV28; j_call: TRBJ2-6; d_call: -; clone_size: -; cdr3_nt: TGTGCCAGCAGTTTACGGGTAGGACGTTCCGGGGCCAACGTCCTGACTTTC; cdr3_aa: CASSLRVGRSGANVLTF
v_call: TRBV7-7; j_call: TRBJ1-4; d_call: -; clone_size: few; cdr3_nt: TGTGCCAGCAGCTCCACCGCGGGAGAAAAACTGTTTTTT; cdr3_aa: CASSSTAGEKLFF
v_call: TRBV6-5; j_call: TRBJ2-3; d_call: -; clone_size: -; cdr3_nt: TGTGCCAGCAGTTCGAACACAGATACGCAGTATTTT; cdr3_aa: CASSSNTDTQYF
v_call: TRBV18; j_call: TRBJ1-3; d_call: -; clone_size: -; cdr3_nt: TGTGCCAGCTCACCTATGGGGACGAGCTCTGGAAACACCATATATTTT; cdr3_aa: CASSPMGTSSGNTIYF
v_call: TRBV4-1; j_call: TRBJ2-2; d_call: -; clone_size: -; cdr3_nt: TGCGCCAGCAGCCAACAATACGGGGGGGAGCTGTTTTTT; cdr3_aa: CASSQQYGGELFF
v_call: TRBV11-3; j_call: TRBJ2-2; d_call: -; clone_size: few; cdr3_nt: TGTGCCAGCAGCCCCGGGACTTTTAACACCGGGGAGCTGTTTTTT; cdr3_aa: CASSPGTFNTGELFF
v_call: TRBV28; j_call: TRBJ2-3; d_call: -; clone_size: once; cdr3_nt: TGTGCCAGCAGTTTAGGTCTAGACACAGATACGCAGTATTTT; cdr3_aa: CASSLGLDTDTQYF
v_call: TRBV30; j_call: TRBJ2-3; d_call: -; clone_size: -; cdr3_nt: TGTGCCTGGAGCCAATCAACGGGGGCTACAGATACGCAGTATTTT; cdr3_aa: CAWSQSTGATDTQYF
v_call: TRBV5-6; j_call: TRBJ2-1; d_call: TRBD2; clone_size: -; cdr3_nt: TGTGCCAGCAGCGACGCCCTCAAGCGGGGATTCTACAATGAGCAGTTCTTC; cdr3_aa: CASSDALKRGFYNEQFF
v_call: TRBV7-2; j_call: TRBJ1-5; d_call: TRBD1; clone_size: few; cdr3_nt: TGTGCCAGCAGCTTCCTGCCGGGACAGGGGGCCAATCAGCCCCAGCATTTT; cdr3_aa: CASSFLPGQGANQPQHF
v_call: TRBV11-2; j_call: TRBJ2-3; d_call: -; clone_size: -; cdr3_nt: TGTGCCAGCAGCTTATCACGAGGAAGAGATACGCAGTATTTT; cdr3_aa: CASSLSRGRDTQYF
v_call: TRBV4-1; j_call: TRBJ2-2; d_call: TRBD1; clone_size: -; cdr3_nt: TGCGCCAGCAGCCAAGGGACAGGGAGTATCGAGGACACCGGGGAGCTGTTTTTT; cdr3_aa: CASSQGTGSIEDTGELFF
v_call: TRBV14; j_call: TRBJ1-1; d_call: -; clone_size: -; cdr3_nt: TGTGCCAGCAGCAAAGGGGTCCGTATGGCTTTCTTT; cdr3_aa: CASSKGVRMAFF